The T cell receptor beta chain described here comes from a study of T cells after yellow fever vaccination. V gave up 1 base and J gave up 0 bases; unmatched junction bases: 12. Germline V gives CDR1 LGHNA, CDR2 YSLEER. CDR3 length equals 19 residues. Comments on this clonotype: Its antigen remains unidentified.

Findings of the study overall: A minor fraction of clonotypes spanned both CD4 and CD8 compartments.

5'RACE template switching added a universal primer site and UMIs to TCR cDNA. TCRdb re-derived calls from the 5' RACE reads in MiXCR, one entry per CDR3 protein. Of a few hundred thousand distinct CDR3 sequences listed, approximately 10% were seen once; the top ten hold about 17%. This TCR came from a man aged 18-30 years who received the YFV17D yellow fever vaccine. The chain carries TRBV4-3 and TRBJ2-3; 8 positions agree with TRBD1. The material was PBMCs, obtained on the day of the first yellow fever vaccination. The DNA for the CDR3 is TGCGCCAGCAGCCAAGCGCCTCCCGTTGGGACAGGTAGCACAGATACGCAGTATTTT. This codes for CASSQAPPVGTGSTDTQYF.